Listed below are T cell receptor beta chains from one sample, sequenced in a study of tumor-infiltrating lymphocytes in oesophageal squamous cell carcinoma. From the PCR reads, TCRdb called clonotypes with MiXCR, one entry per CDR3 protein. The data show some 15,000 distinct CDR3 sequences, 44% seen once. The sequencing sample was made of blood. Every receptor here comes from a female donor with esophageal squamous cell carcinoma. CDR3s include the opening cysteine and the closing phenylalanine or tryptophan. Each record gives: J gene, D gene, V gene, clone size, CDR3 protein, CDR3 DNA. The D gene is left open where the match is weak. Clone size is given for some rows only: seen once, a few or many times, or a class if the clone is expanded.

TRBJ2-2 - TRBV6-1 - CASEGENGELFF TGTGCCAGCGAGGGAGAAAACGGGGAGCTGTTTTTT
TRBJ2-5 - TRBV7-3 - CASSTGPNAGQYF TGTGCCAGCAGCACCGGACCGAACGCGGGGCAGTACTTC
TRBJ2-1 TRBD2 TRBV7-2 - CASSRFVVTSANNEQFF TGTGCCAGCAGCCGTTTTGTTGTGACTAGCGCAAACAATGAGCAGTTCTTC
TRBJ1-2 - TRBV20-1 few CSAAVQGGGYTF TGCAGTGCTGCCGTACAGGGAGGTGGCTACACCTTC
TRBJ2-7 - TRBV3-1 - CASSQQGGGLKQYF TGTGCCAGCAGCCAACAGGGAGGGGGCCTTAAGCAGTACTTC
TRBJ2-6 - TRBV11-1 few CASSAGLPGANVLTF TGTGCCAGCAGCGCCGGACTGCCGGGGGCCAACGTCCTGACTTTC
TRBJ2-2 TRBD2 TRBV7-6 few CASVGGSNTGELFF TGTGCCAGCGTCGGGGGGTCGAACACCGGGGAGCTGTTTTTT
TRBJ1-2 TRBD1 TRBV5-1 many CASRAGGSVYGYTF TGCGCCAGCAGGGCAGGGGGCTCGGTCTATGGCTACACCTTC
TRBJ2-7 TRBD2 TRBV6-1 many CASSPSGRNEQYF TGTGCCAGCAGTCCTAGCGGGAGGAACGAGCAGTACTTC
TRBJ2-1 - TRBV6-1 medium-sized CASSEGSAGRSSYNEQFF TGTGCCAGCAGTGAGGGTTCCGCGGGGCGCAGCTCCTACAATGAGCAGTTCTTC
TRBJ2-1 - TRBV5-1 many CASSQRTASYNEQFF TGCGCCAGCAGCCAGCGGACAGCCTCCTACAATGAGCAGTTCTTC
TRBJ2-5 TRBD2 TRBV6-5 - CAIRGLAGVTSEQYF TGTGCCATCAGGGGACTAGCGGGAGTCACTAGTGAGCAGTACTTC
TRBJ2-3 - TRBV9 few CASSVASGGNTDTQYF TGTGCCAGCAGCGTAGCCTCAGGCGGGAACACAGATACGCAGTATTTT
TRBJ1-1 TRBD1 TRBV7-6 many CASSQDRVNTEAFF TGTGCCAGCAGCCAGGACAGGGTGAACACTGAAGCTTTCTTT
TRBJ2-1 - TRBV7-7 medium-sized CASSLALGGLGLSYNEQFF TGTGCTAGCAGCTTAGCGCTCGGGGGTTTGGGCCTCTCCTACAATGAGCAGTTCTTC
TRBJ2-1 TRBD2 TRBV11-1 medium-sized CASSFRGLRGGSYNEQFF TGTGCCAGCAGCTTTAGGGGGTTGCGCGGGGGGTCCTACAATGAGCAGTTCTTC
TRBJ2-5 TRBD1 TRBV7-8 - CASSLDRTGNSPLHF TGTGCCAGCAGCTTAGATAGGACAGGGAATTCACCCCTCCACTTC
TRBJ2-1 TRBD1 TRBV7-2 few CASSLPTGTGNYNEQFF TGTGCCAGCAGCCTTCCCACCGGGACAGGGAATTACAATGAGCAGTTCTTC
TRBJ2-7 TRBD1 TRBV7-6 - CASSWGQGYEQYF TGTGCCAGCAGCTGGGGACAGGGGTACGAGCAGTACTTC
TRBJ2-4 - TRBV18 few CASSLLAAGEQYF TGTGCCAGCTCACTGCTAGCTGCGGGTGAGCAGTACTTC
TRBJ2-6 - TRBV5-6 many CASSNLGGSGANVLTF TGTGCCAGCAGTAATTTAGGGGGATCTGGGGCCAACGTCCTGACTTTC
TRBJ2-2 TRBD2 TRBV5-1 - CASGLTLASGELFF TGCGCCAGCGGGTTGACACTAGCGAGCGGGGAGCTGTTTTTT
TRBJ2-7 TRBD2 TRBV6-6 once CASSHSGRNSYEQYF TGTGCCAGCAGTCACAGCGGGAGGAATTCCTACGAGCAGTACTTC
TRBJ2-3 TRBD1 TRBV27 - CASSHRDRGPRRFF TGTGCCAGCAGTCATCGGGACAGGGGGCCAAGGAGGTTCTTC
TRBJ2-6 - TRBV18 many CASSPPRNSGANVLTF TGTGCCAGCTCACCACCGAGGAACTCTGGGGCCAACGTCCTGACTTTC
TRBJ2-4 TRBD2 TRBV28 - CASSFRGRVTDTQYF TGTGCCAGCAGTTTTCGCGGGAGGGTCACAGATACGCAGTACTTC
TRBJ2-2 TRBD2 TRBV7-3 once CASSLSGGANTGELFF TGTGCCAGCAGCTTAAGTGGGGGGGCGAACACCGGGGAGCTGTTTTTT
TRBJ1-5 TRBD1 TRBV6-1 - CASRTGSGQPQHF TGTGCCAGCAGGACAGGGTCGGGTCAGCCCCAGCATTTT
TRBJ2-7 TRBD1 TRBV18 many CASSPDRATYEQYF TGTGCCAGCTCACCGGACAGGGCTACATATGAGCAGTACTTC
TRBJ2-7 - TRBV7-2 - CASSLTPGSSYEQYF TGTGCCAGCAGCTTAACTCCGGGATCCTCCTACGAGCAGTACTTC
TRBJ2-5 TRBD1 TRBV7-2 - CASSWDRETQYF TGTGCCAGCAGCTGGGACAGGGAGACCCAGTACTTC
TRBJ2-7 - TRBV7-2 - CASSLALGPPYEQYF TGTGCCAGCAGCTTGGCATTGGGCCCTCCCTACGAGCAGTACTTC
TRBJ2-6 TRBD2 TRBV7-3 medium-sized CASSLGPGLAGLSGANVLTF TGTGCCAGCAGCTTAGGACCGGGGCTAGCGGGCCTCTCTGGGGCCAACGTCCTGACTTTC
TRBJ2-7 TRBD2 TRBV28 - CASRNSGLQGYEQYF TGTGCCAGCAGAAATAGCGGGCTACAAGGCTACGAGCAGTACTTC
TRBJ2-6 TRBD2 TRBV5-1 - CASSREPGRAGANVLTF TGCGCCAGCAGCCGTGAACCGGGGAGGGCTGGGGCCAACGTCCTGACTTTC
TRBJ2-1 TRBD2 TRBV28 - CASSSRDYPYNEQFF TGTGCCAGCAGTTCACGGGACTATCCTTACAATGAGCAGTTCTTC
TRBJ2-1 TRBD1 TRBV7-3 once CASSLPGTGNEQFF TGTGCCAGCAGCCTTCCCGGGACAGGGAATGAGCAGTTCTTC
TRBJ2-1 - TRBV2 many CASISRNEQFF TGTGCCAGCATATCAAGGAATGAGCAGTTCTTC
TRBJ2-7 - TRBV7-3 - CASSSNYNEQYF TGTGCCAGCAGCTCTAACTACAATGAGCAGTACTTC
TRBJ2-2 - TRBV6-1 medium-sized CASRSYGELFF TGTGCCAGCCGATCCTACGGGGAGCTGTTTTTT
TRBJ1-5 TRBD1 TRBV11-2 - CASSLNQGDPQHF TGTGCCAGCAGCTTGAATCAGGGGGACCCCCAGCATTTT
TRBJ1-5 - TRBV7-8 - CASSLWTDYQPQHF TGTGCCAGCAGCCTATGGACAGATTATCAGCCCCAGCATTTT
TRBJ2-1 - TRBV14 - CASSHPGGANEQFF TGTGCCAGCAGCCACCCCGGTGGGGCCAATGAGCAGTTCTTC
TRBJ1-1 - TRBV28 - CASSLSGNMNTEAFF TGTGCCAGCAGTTTATCCGGGAACATGAACACTGAAGCTTTCTTT
TRBJ2-1 TRBD2 TRBV7-3 - CASSPRTSLNEQFF TGTGCCAGCAGCCCCAGGACTAGCTTGAATGAGCAGTTCTTC
TRBJ2-7 - TRBV12-3/TRBV12-4 - CASSEQSYEQYF TGTGCCAGCAGCGAACAATCCTACGAGCAGTACTTC
TRBJ2-1 TRBD1 TRBV19 many CASSTRQGAWNEQFF TGTGCCAGTAGTACCCGACAGGGGGCATGGAATGAGCAGTTCTTC
TRBJ2-1 TRBD2 TRBV7-9 - CASSASGNNEQFF TGTGCCAGCAGCGCTAGCGGCAACAATGAGCAGTTCTTC
TRBJ1-1 TRBD1 TRBV7-8 - CASSATTGINTEAFF TGTGCCAGCAGCGCCACGACAGGGATTAACACTGAAGCTTTCTTT
TRBJ1-1 - TRBV11-2 - CASSLDLGSPLHF TGTGCCAGCAGCTTAGATCTTGGGTCACCCCTCCACTTC
TRBJ2-7 - TRBV6-1 medium-sized CAFKGGRDEQYF TGTGCCTTTAAGGGGGGCAGGGACGAGCAGTACTTC
TRBJ2-7 - TRBV27 many CASKNRATYEQYF TGTGCCAGCAAGAACAGGGCGACCTACGAGCAGTACTTC